These 19 T cell receptor beta chains came from one sample sequenced in a study of T cell responses to AZD1222 COVID-19 vaccine. Assay used: immunoSEQ multiplex PCR; TCRdb lists only in-frame clones, some missing. The table shows more than 70,000 clones, with 80% to 95% occurring only once. Sequenced material: peripheral blood, taken 28 days after the second AZD1222 dose. The receptors originated from an adult who received the AZD1222 COVID-19 vaccine.

V usage is TRBV11-2 and J usage is TRBJ1-3; D is possibly TRBD1 (5 bases). Trimming removed 3 bases at V and 3 bases at J, with 21 bases between. This CDR3 comprises 18 residues. From germline, CDR1 is SGHAT and CDR2 FQNNGV. Here the CDR3 DNA reads TGTGCCAGCAGCTTTGTTATTCCGGAGGGGATTAATGGAAACACCATATATTTT. This translates into CASSFVIPEGINGNTIYF. Full variable domain (remainder filled in from reference TRBV11-2 and TRBJ1-3): EAGVAQSPRYKIIEKRQSVAFWCNPISGHATLYWYQQILGQGPKLLIQFQNNGVVDDSQLPKDRFSAERLKGVDSTLKIQPAKLEDSAVYLCASSFVIPEGINGNTIYFGEGSWLTVV.

In this sample, this clone turned up once. The gene calls are TRBV28 and TRBJ2-7; D possibly corresponds to TRBD1 (5 bases). The CDR3 has 14 amino acids. With 6 bases removed from V and 5 bases from J, the gap between germline ends came to 17 bases. Per germline, CDR1 MDHEN and CDR2 SYDVKM. Here the CDR3 reads CASRVRAQRNEQYF. The DNA for the CDR3 is TGTGCCAGCAGAGTCAGGGCCCAGAGGAACGAGCAGTACTTC.

V usage is TRBV23-1 and J usage is TRBJ1-1, with a weak D call TRBD1 (6 bases). TRBV23-1 is given ORF status, its function remaining uncertain. The V gene lost 4 bases and the J gene lost 5 bases, with 11 bases spanning the gap. The CDR3 consists of 13 residues. This chain's CDR3 is CASSRNRDTEAFF. The DNA for the CDR3 is TGCGCCAGCAGTCGCAACAGGGATACTGAAGCTTTCTTT.

The chain links TRBV19 to TRBJ2-1; D is undetermined. The CDR3 is made up of 14 amino acids. In germline, CDR1 is LNHDA, CDR2 SQIVND (reference sequence). With 6 bases removed from V and 6 bases from J, the gap between germline ends came to 15 bases. Here the CDR3 DNA reads TGTGCCAGTAGACCGGCCCTTCGTTCCAATGAGCAGTTCTTC. It codes for CASRPALRSNEQFF.

This clone was recorded only once. The same CDR3 arises from other DNA sequences in this sample as well. The rearrangement uses TRBV2 and TRBJ1-6; D may be TRBD1 (5 bases). Germline V gene data show CDR1 as SNHLY and CDR2 as FYNNEI. The CDR3 contains 13 residues. The V and J ends lost 7 bases and 7 bases respectively, with 11 bases between them. The CDR3 is CASKGSENSPLHF. CDR3 coding DNA: TGTGCCAGCAAGGGGTCCGAAAATTCACCCCTCCACTTT.

The gene calls are TRBV19 and TRBJ1-1; the match to TRBD1 covers 9 bases. This CDR3 spans 15 amino acids. The junction had 5 bases not matched to a gene; V was cut back by 5 bases and J by 1 base. Germline assignment: CDR1 LNHDA and CDR2 SQIVND (reference sequence). CDR3 protein: CASSARDRENTEAFF. CDR3 bases: TGTGCCAGTAGTGCCCGGGACAGGGAGAACACTGAAGCTTTCTTT.

The V call is TRBV19, the J call TRBJ1-1, with D unresolved. Germline assignment: CDR1 LNHDA and CDR2 SQIVND (reference sequence). The CDR3 runs 16 residues. The ends were cut back, 9 bases at V and 1 base at J, with 21 bases in the middle. CDR3 bases: TGTGCCAGCAGAAGACGATCAGTGGAGAAGAACACTGAAGCTTTCTTT. This translates into CASRRRSVEKNTEAFF. The full variable domain, in which reference TRBV19 and TRBJ1-1 provide the parts outside the CDR3, is DGGITQSPKYLFRKEGQNVTLSCEQNLNHDAMYWYRQDPGQGLRLIYYSQIVNDFQKGDIAEGYSVSREKKESFPLTVTSAQKNPTAFYLCASRRRSVEKNTEAFFGQGTRLTVV.

The chain carries TRBV9 and TRBJ2-1; TRBD1 agrees at 8 bases. The junction had 6 bases not matched to a gene; V was cut back by 3 bases and J by 4 bases. Looked up from germline, CDR1 is SGDLS and CDR2 is YYNGEE. CDR3 length equals 15 residues. The CDR3 is CASSGTGTPYNEQFF. The CDR3 region has the DNA TGTGCCAGCAGCGGGACAGGGACACCTTACAATGAGCAGTTCTTC.

The V call is TRBV30, the J call TRBJ2-5, with TRBD1 identical over 8 bases. This CDR3 region has 14 residues. The trim removed 2 bases at V and 5 bases at J, leaving 7 bases unmatched. In germline, CDR1 is GTSNPN, CDR2 SVGIG (reference sequence). CDR3 bases: TGTGCCTGGAGTACAGGGGGTAGTTCGGAGACCCAGTACTTC. Its translation is CAWSTGGSSETQYF.

The J gene is TRBJ1-1, the V gene TRBV9; unclear D gene. CDR3 length: 15 amino acids. Germline V lookup: CDR1 SGDLS, CDR2 YYNGEE. V was clipped by 3 bases and J by 4 bases, with 16 bases between them. The CDR3: CASSAGGFRSTEAFF. The CDR3 DNA follows: TGTGCCAGCAGCGCTGGAGGGTTCCGGAGCACTGAAGCTTTCTTT.

The gene calls are TRBV28 and TRBJ1-5; 9 bases align to TRBD1. This CDR3 comprises 15 residues. CDR1 is MDHEN and CDR2 is SYDVKM in the germline V gene. After removal of 5 bases from V and 9 bases from J, the junction contained 11 bases not matched to a gene. The CDR3, as DNA: TGTGCCAGCAGTCCAATAGGACAGGGGACCCTGCCCCAGCATTTT. Translating it yields CASSPIGQGTLPQHF.

This chain links TRBV7-3 with TRBJ1-5; D is uncertain. The germline V and J ends were trimmed by 4 bases and 3 bases, with 7 bases remaining between them. The CDR3 sequence is 13 residues long. Per germline, CDR1 SGHTA and CDR2 FQGTGA. The CDR3 protein is CASSSDVNQPQHF. The CDR3 DNA follows: TGTGCCAGCAGCTCGGACGTCAATCAGCCCCAGCATTTT.

This clone has just one count. Written as DNA, the CDR3 is TGTGCCAGCAGCACGGCCAGGGGAAATAGCAATCAGCCCCAGCATTTT. It encodes CASSTARGNSNQPQHF. This chain joins TRBV7-9 and TRBJ1-5; D is perhaps TRBD1 (6 bases). This CDR3 has 16 residues. CDR1 and CDR2 from the germline V gene are SEHNR and FQNEAQ (reference sequence). Trimming removed 5 bases from V and 0 bases from J, with 14 bases in between.

This rearrangement joins TRBV5-4 to TRBJ1-1; TRBD1 aligns across 7 bases. The germline gives CDR1 SGHNT, CDR2 YYREEE (reference sequence). The length of the CDR3 is 16 residues. The J segment lost 0 bases and the V segment lost 4 bases, leaving 9 bases of the junction unmatched. The CDR3 reads CASSPGTAAMNTEAFF. CDR3 coding DNA: TGTGCCAGCAGCCCGGGGACAGCTGCCATGAACACTGAAGCTTTCTTT. Variable domain in full (rest from reference TRBV5-4 and TRBJ1-1): ETGVTQSPTHLIKTRGQQVTLRCSSQSGHNTVSWYQQALGQGPQFIFQYYREEENGRGNFPPRFSGLQFPNYSSELNVNALELDDSALYLCASSPGTAAMNTEAFFGQGTRLTVV.

V usage is TRBV6-1 and J usage is TRBJ2-2; D gene uncertain. This CDR3 region has 13 residues. Germline V lookup: CDR1 MNHNS, CDR2 SASEGT. Trimming removed 2 bases from V and 6 bases from J, with 7 bases in between. CDR3 nucleotides: TGTGCCAGCAGTGAATTCGAGTCCGGGGAGCTGTTTTTT. Translated, it gives CASSEFESGELFF.

This chain joins TRBV15 and TRBJ2-5; 9 nucleotides align to TRBD2. The CDR3 runs 15 residues. Germline CDR1 is LNHNV and CDR2 is YYDKDF (reference sequence). J was trimmed by 0 bases and V by 3 bases; bases with no gene match: 2. DNA for the CDR3: TGTGCCACCAGCAGGGCGGGAGGGTACCAAGAGACCCAGTACTTC. This gives the protein CATSRAGGYQETQYF.

This chain connects TRBV7-3 to TRBJ2-6, with 8 nucleotides matching TRBD2. Looked up from germline, CDR1 is SGHTA and CDR2 is FQGTGA. Germline trimming cut 5 bases from V and 2 bases from J; bases unmatched to any gene: 5. This CDR3 region has 16 residues. The CDR3 nucleotides are TGTGCCAGCAGCCCGCCGGGGGGGCCTGGGGCCAACGTCCTGACTTTC. Amino acid sequence: CASSPPGGPGANVLTF.

This clone has a single count. The chain links TRBV15 to TRBJ2-3; possible D gene TRBD1, 5 bases. Germline V gives CDR1 LNHNV, CDR2 YYDKDF (reference sequence). V dropped 1 base and J dropped 6 bases, with 17 bases sitting between them. The CDR3 totals 16 residues. The CDR3 loop is CATSRVGASAPDTQYF. DNA of the CDR3: TGTGCCACCAGCAGAGTTGGGGCCTCGGCCCCTGATACGCAGTATTTT.

V usage is TRBV5-5 and J usage is TRBJ1-1, with unresolved D. Germline V lookup: CDR1 SGHKS, CDR2 YYEKEE (reference sequence). The CDR3 contains 12 residues. V was clipped by 4 bases and J by 5 bases, with 9 bases between them. The CDR3 loop reads CASSLVRTEAFF. CDR3 sequence (DNA): TGTGCCAGCAGCCTCGTGCGTACTGAAGCTTTCTTT. The entire variable domain, with the rest obtained from reference TRBV5-5 and TRBJ1-1, is as follows: DAGVTQSPTHLIKTRGQQVTLRCSPISGHKSVSWYQQVLGQGPQFIFQYYEKEERGRGNFPDRFSARQFPNYSSELNVNALLLGDSALYLCASSLVRTEAFFGQGTRLTVV.